The source of this TCR beta chain is a study of T-cell memory formation after mild COVID-19. Study conclusions and caveats: Pre-infection memory carried some responding clones, suggesting that cross-reactive memory joined. Contracting CD4+ clones sat mainly in CM and EM; CD8+ in EMRA. While clones contracting from day 15 to 85 were balanced between CD4 and CD8, later expanders leaned CD4+. The SARS-CoV-2 specificity of second-wave clones reaching peak at day 37 remained unverified.

CDR1 is LGHDT and CDR2 is YNNKEL in the germline V gene (reference sequence). Trimming removed 2 bases from V and 4 bases from J, with 12 bases in between. The CDR3 totals 15 residues. MiXCR was run by TCRdb on the 5' RACE reads, yielding one entry per CDR3 protein. Here the sample spans about 400,000 distinct CDR3 sequences, about a sixth being singletons. This clonotype was detected only a few times. Antigen unknown. The rearrangement links TRBV3-1 to TRBJ1-3; a possible D gene is TRBD1 (5 bases). Sequenced input: PBMCs or a T cell subset sorted from them (not recorded which). This receptor was taken from a man aged 18 to 30 who had mild COVID-19 (a few samples of this study predate the infection). Cell type and time point are not known. CDR3 bases: TGTGCCAGCAGCCAATTTCAGGGTCCAGGAAACACCATATATTTT. It yields the protein CASSQFQGPGNTIYF.